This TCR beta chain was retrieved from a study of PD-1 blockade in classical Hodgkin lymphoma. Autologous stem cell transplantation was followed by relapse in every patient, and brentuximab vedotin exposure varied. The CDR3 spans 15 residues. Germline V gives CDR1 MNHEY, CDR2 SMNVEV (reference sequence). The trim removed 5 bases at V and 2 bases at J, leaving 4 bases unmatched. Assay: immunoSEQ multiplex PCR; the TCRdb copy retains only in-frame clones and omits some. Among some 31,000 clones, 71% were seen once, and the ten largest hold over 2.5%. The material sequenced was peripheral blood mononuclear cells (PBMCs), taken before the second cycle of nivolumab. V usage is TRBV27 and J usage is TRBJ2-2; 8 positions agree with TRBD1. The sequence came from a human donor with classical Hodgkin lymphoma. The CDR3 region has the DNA TGTGCCAGCAGTCACGGACAGGGAAACACCGGGGAGCTGTTTTTT. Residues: CASSHGQGNTGELFF.